Listed here are 27 T cell receptor beta chains from one sample, sequenced in a study of blood T cell repertoires in COVID-19. Repertoires were generated with immunoSEQ multiplex PCR, while TCRdb's copy carries only in-frame clones and drops some. The sample consists of 490,000 or so clones, 80% to 90% of them appearing once. Sequencing input: PBMCs or T cells enriched from blood (not recorded which). The receptors come from an older woman who had recovered from COVID-19.

The chain recombines TRBV30 with TRBJ1-1; perhaps TRBD1 as D (5 bases). Per the germline V gene, CDR1 is GTSNPN and CDR2 is SVGIG (reference sequence). Trimming cost V 4 bases and J 0 bases, with 9 bases left between them. The CDR3 loop spans 13 amino acids. CDR3 sequence reads: CAWNKGMNTEAFF. CDR3 sequence (DNA): TGTGCCTGGAATAAGGGGATGAACACTGAAGCTTTCTTT.

The DNA for the CDR3 is TGTGCCTGGGCCCTGGACAGGGCGGTCGAGCAGTACTTC. Translation gives CAWALDRAVEQYF. The V call is TRBV30, the J call TRBJ2-7; TRBD1 aligns across 8 bases. V was pared by 5 bases and J by 6 bases, with 9 bases of the junction left unmatched. The length of the CDR3 is 13 residues. From germline, CDR1 is GTSNPN and CDR2 SVGIG (reference sequence).

V and J are TRBV5-1 and TRBJ2-3, with D maybe TRBD2 (6 bases). Germline values: CDR1 SGHRS, CDR2 YFSETQ. V lost 0 bases to trimming and J lost 2 bases, with 10 bases between them. The CDR3 loop spans 15 amino acids. The CDR3 loop is CASSLGSGDTDTQYF. The CDR3, as DNA: TGCGCCAGCAGCTTGGGGTCGGGGGACACAGATACGCAGTATTTT.

V and J are TRBV24-1 and TRBJ2-3; 11 bases fit TRBD2. This CDR3 is built from 16 residues. Germline V gene lookup returns CDR1 KGHDR and CDR2 SFDVKD. V was pared by 7 bases and J by 1 base, with 6 bases of the junction left unmatched. CDR3 coding DNA: TGTGCCACCAGCGATCGGGGACTAGCGGGCACAGATACGCAGTATTTT. Translated: CATSDRGLAGTDTQYF.

The chain uses TRBV5-4 and TRBJ1-1; 9 positions match TRBD1. V was clipped by 3 bases and J by 4 bases; unmatched bases: 10. This CDR3 contains 16 residues. Germline assignment: CDR1 SGHNT and CDR2 YYREEE (reference sequence). CDR3 loop: CASSSGQGRLSTEAFF. The DNA of the CDR3 is TGTGCCAGCAGCTCGGGACAGGGTCGTCTGAGCACTGAAGCTTTCTTT.

This clone was seen once. The chain has TRBV2 and TRBJ2-3; TRBD1 agrees at 9 bases. The CDR3 loop spans 12 amino acids. CDR1 is SNHLY and CDR2 is FYNNEI in the germline V gene. The CDR3 spells CAGTGSTDTQYF. Here the CDR3 DNA reads TGTGCTGGGACAGGGTCCACAGATACGCAGTATTTT.

The V call is TRBV3-1 (or the pseudogene TRBV3-2), the J call TRBJ2-2; maybe TRBD1 (5 bases). The CDR3 runs 16 residues. V lost 0 bases and J 0 bases, leaving 8 bases between the germline ends. CDR1 is LGHDT, CDR2 YNNKEL, per germline (reference sequence). This chain's CDR3 is CASSQDRRANTGELFF. The CDR3 DNA is TGTGCCAGCAGCCAAGATCGCAGGGCGAACACCGGGGAGCTGTTTTTT.

This sequence joins TRBV7-9 and TRBJ2-5; 11 nucleotides align to TRBD1. V gave up 3 bases and J gave up 5 bases; unmatched junction bases: 5. CDR1 SEHNR and CDR2 FQNEAQ come from the germline V gene (reference sequence). CDR3 length equals 15 residues. As DNA, the CDR3 is TGTGCCAGCAGCTTGGCGGACAGGGGGCGGGAGACCCAGTACTTC. Translated, it gives CASSLADRGRETQYF.

On this clone itself: Compared with germline, one end of the junction differs, possibly owing to a read error. This chain uses TRBV18 with TRBJ2-2; TRBD1 agrees at 7 bases. CDR1 KGHSH and CDR2 LQKENI come from the germline V gene. CDR3 length equals 17 residues. The CDR3 spells CASSNAASTGNPGELFF. CDR3 DNA sequence: TGTGCCAGCTCAAACGCCGCCTCGACAGGGAACCCCGGGGAGCTGTTTTTT.

V usage is TRBV7-4 and J usage is TRBJ1-3, with a tentative D call TRBD1 (5 bases). Germline CDR1 SGHVT, CDR2 SQSDAQ. The V and J ends lost 5 bases and 0 bases respectively, with 17 bases between them. The CDR3 is 17 residues long. Here the CDR3 reads CASSVLSGESSGNTIYF. The DNA for the CDR3 is TGTGCCAGCAGCGTGCTCTCGGGGGAGAGCTCTGGAAACACCATATATTTT.

V is TRBV5-3 and J is TRBJ1-2; no firm D call. TRBV5-3 qualifies as an ORF whose function is uncertain. V was pared by 0 bases and J by 10 bases, with 4 bases between. CDR3 length: 10 residues. In DNA, the CDR3 is TGTGCCAGAAGCTTGGTCTACTACACCTTC. It yields the protein CARSLVYYTF.

The rearrangement joins TRBV19 to TRBJ1-5, with a tentative D call TRBD1 (6 bases). Germline CDR1 is LNHDA and CDR2 is SQIVND (reference sequence). Trimming stripped 9 bases from V and 3 bases from J, with 15 bases between. The CDR3 runs to 14 residues. The CDR3, as DNA: TGTGCCAGCAGGGGTCTCAATTTCAATCAGCCCCAGCATTTT. Residues: CASRGLNFNQPQHF.

Concerning this clone: Within the sample, other DNA sequences also encode this same CDR3. CDR3 in amino acids: CASSLGGVGNQPQHF. The CDR3 bases are TGTGCCAGCAGCTTAGGGGGCGTAGGCAATCAGCCCCAGCATTTT. The chain has TRBV11-2 and TRBJ1-5, with D perhaps matching TRBD1 (5 bases). Germline V gives CDR1 SGHAT, CDR2 FQNNGV. This CDR3 is 15 amino acids long. The ends were cut back, 1 base at V and 2 bases at J, with 9 bases in the middle.

The chain combines TRBV6-5 with TRBJ1-1, with a tentative D call TRBD1 (5 bases). The CDR3 length is 14 residues. With 6 bases removed from V and 8 bases from J, the gap between germline ends came to 19 bases. Germline CDR1 MNHEY, CDR2 SVGAGI. CDR3 coding DNA: TGTGCCAGCAGCTTCGCGGGGGGTGTCGTCGAAGCTTTCTTT. Translating gives CASSFAGGVVEAFF.

This clone has just one count. The rearrangement links TRBV9 to TRBJ2-1; 8 nucleotides agree with TRBD2. V gave up 0 bases and J gave up 0 bases; unmatched junction bases: 8. The length of the CDR3 is 18 residues. The V gene's germline CDR1 is SGDLS and CDR2 YYNGEE. The CDR3 region is CASSVAGGGTSSYNEQFF. For the CDR3, the DNA is TGTGCCAGCAGCGTAGCGGGCGGGGGGACCAGCTCCTACAATGAGCAGTTCTTC. The complete variable domain, with remaining parts taken from reference TRBV9 and TRBJ2-1, reads DSGVTQTPKHLITATGQRVTLRCSPRSGDLSVYWYQQSLDQGLQFLIQYYNGEERAKGNILERFSAQQFPDLHSELNLSSLELGDSALYFCASSVAGGGTSSYNEQFFGPGTRLTVL.

The V call is TRBV9, the J call TRBJ2-5; 11 nucleotides match TRBD2. The ends lost 3 bases at V and 4 bases at J; junction bases unmatched: 5. This CDR3 has 15 residues. Germline V CDR1 and CDR2: SGDLS, YYNGEE. CDR3 sequence: CASSASGGLGETQYF. The CDR3 region has the DNA TGTGCCAGCAGCGCTAGCGGGGGGTTGGGAGAGACCCAGTACTTC.

Notes on this clone: The sample has other DNA sequences that encode this CDR3 too. This chain uses TRBV18 with TRBJ2-5; D call uncertain. CDR1 is KGHSH, CDR2 LQKENI, per germline. The ends were cut back, 0 bases at V and 2 bases at J, with 7 bases in the middle. The CDR3 has 14 amino acids. The CDR3 loop reads CASSPPSRQETQYF. DNA of the CDR3: TGTGCCAGCTCACCACCGAGTCGGCAAGAGACCCAGTACTTC.

The chain combines TRBV28 with TRBJ1-5; 8 positions match TRBD1. In germline, CDR1 is MDHEN, CDR2 SYDVKM. The CDR3 has 14 amino acids. V shed 5 bases, J shed 5 bases, and the junction held 5 bases outside the gene matches. As DNA, the CDR3 is TGTGCCAGCAGTCCAGGGGGCAGCTATCAGCCCCAGCATTTT. This gives the protein CASSPGGSYQPQHF.

Regarding this clone: Other nucleotide sequences from this sample produce the same CDR3. V is TRBV19 and J is TRBJ2-2, with 10 bases that match TRBD1. CDR3 length: 14 amino acids. The germline V gene encodes CDR1 LNHDA and CDR2 SQIVND (reference sequence). Trimming at V came to 7 bases and at J to 5 bases, leaving 4 bases not matched to a gene. CDR3 DNA sequence: TGTGCCAGTATCCGGACAGGGGGGACCGGGGAGCTGTTTTTT. Encoded protein: CASIRTGGTGELFF.

The V gene is TRBV5-6, the J gene TRBJ2-7; TRBD2 might be the D (6 bases). CDR3 length: 12 amino acids. Germline loops: CDR1 SGHDT, CDR2 YYEEEE. V was shortened by 0 bases and J by 9 bases, with 10 bases between the two germline ends. The CDR3 coding sequence is TGTGCCAGCAGCTTGGGGGACTCGGGGCAGTACGTC. Translating gives CASSLGDSGQYV.

This sequence joins TRBV9 and TRBJ2-3; 7 nucleotides agree with TRBD1. Germline CDR1 and CDR2: SGDLS and YYNGEE. The junction had 11 bases not matched to a gene; V was cut back by 7 bases and J by 6 bases. This CDR3 has 14 amino acids. CDR3 bases: TGTGCCAGCTCGACAGGGCTGCTTCAGGATACGCAGTATTTT. The encoded protein is CASSTGLLQDTQYF.

The rearrangement uses TRBV28 and TRBJ2-1; 10 bases agree with TRBD2. The CDR3 extends over 15 amino acids. V gave up 5 bases and J gave up 7 bases; unmatched junction bases: 8. Germline CDR1 is MDHEN and CDR2 is SYDVKM. The CDR3 sequence: CASSPPGLAMNEQFF. CDR3 coding DNA: TGTGCCAGCAGTCCGCCGGGACTAGCGATGAATGAGCAGTTCTTC.

The J gene is TRBJ2-3, the V gene TRBV24-1; tentative D call: TRBD1 (6 bases). Looked up from germline, CDR1 is KGHDR and CDR2 is SFDVKD. Trimming removed 2 bases at V and 4 bases at J, with 12 bases between. The CDR3 has 15 amino acids. CDR3 in DNA: TGTGCCACCAGTGATTCGACAGGAAGCGCAGATACGCAGTATTTT. This sequence encodes CATSDSTGSADTQYF.

This sequence joins TRBV10-3 and TRBJ2-6, with 9 positions matching TRBD2. Germline CDR1 is ENHRY and CDR2 is SYGVKD. V trimming: 7 bases; J trimming: 2 bases; junction bases outside the gene matches: 21. This CDR3 region has 21 residues. DNA for the CDR3: TGTGCCATCAAAAACTCGCCAACCGGGACTAGCCTTATCGCTGGGGCCAACGTCCTGACTTTC. Translating it yields CAIKNSPTGTSLIAGANVLTF.

The chain couples TRBV19 to TRBJ2-1; 11 positions agree with TRBD1. The CDR3 runs to 16 residues. The V and J ends lost 6 bases and 4 bases, in that order; junction bases with no gene match: 8. Germline V gene sequence: CDR1 LNHDA, CDR2 SQIVND (reference sequence). The CDR3 nucleotides are TGTGCCAGTAGAGTGCTCGGGACAGGGGGATACAATGAGCAGTTCTTC. As protein: CASRVLGTGGYNEQFF.

V is TRBV4-1 and J is TRBJ2-2, with a possible D match to TRBD1 (6 bases). Trimming left V 4 bases short and J 2 bases short, with 23 bases between. Germline V CDR1 and CDR2: MGHRA, YSYEKL. CDR3 length equals 19 residues. CDR3 residues: CASSPRPTTTGTNTGELFF. CDR3 coding DNA: TGCGCCAGCAGCCCCCGCCCAACCACGACAGGAACCAACACCGGGGAGCTGTTTTTT.

The chain carries TRBV7-8 and TRBJ2-2, with 10 bases lining up with TRBD2. This CDR3 is 19 amino acids long. Unmatched junction bases numbered 15, after V lost 7 bases and J lost 1 base. Germline V gene data show CDR1 as SGHVS and CDR2 as FQNEAQ. The CDR3 nucleotides read TGTGCCAGCAACCCAACCGACCCTAGCGGGGGATTGAACACCGGGGAGCTGTTTTTT. Translation: CASNPTDPSGGLNTGELFF.